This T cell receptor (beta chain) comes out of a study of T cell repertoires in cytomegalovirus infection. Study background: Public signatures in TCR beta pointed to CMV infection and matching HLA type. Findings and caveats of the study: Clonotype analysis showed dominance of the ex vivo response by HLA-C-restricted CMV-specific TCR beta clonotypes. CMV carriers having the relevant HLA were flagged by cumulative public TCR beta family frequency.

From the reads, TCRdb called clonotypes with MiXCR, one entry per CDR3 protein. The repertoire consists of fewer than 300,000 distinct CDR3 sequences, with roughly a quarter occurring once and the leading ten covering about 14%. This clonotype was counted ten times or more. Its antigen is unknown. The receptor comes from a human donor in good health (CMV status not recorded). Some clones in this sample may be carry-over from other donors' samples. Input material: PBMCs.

In nucleotides, the CDR3 is TGTGCCAGCAGCGTTTTTCAGGGGATTTCCCAAGAGACCCAGTACTTC. Amino acids: CASSVFQGISQETQYF. This chain uses TRBV7-9 with TRBJ2-5; maybe TRBD1 (6 bases). This CDR3 contains 16 residues. Germline lookup yields CDR1 SEHNR and CDR2 FQNEAQ (reference sequence). Trimming shortened V by 5 bases and J by 1 base, and 17 bases separated the two germline ends.